These 2 T cell receptor beta chains share one sample of origin, sequenced in a study of early T cells in non-severe SARS-CoV-2 infection (dated by TCRdb to the early 2020s). Library generation was performed with 5' RACE. The sequencer listed for this sample is NextSeq 500. TCRdb reprocessed the public reads (quality trimming at Q25 with fastp, clone calling with MiXCR) and kept in-frame beta chains. A single entry per CDR3 protein holds the most common genes and DNA from its merged rows. For this sample the table gives some 90,000 distinct CDR3 sequences, of which 15% were detected only once. The ten most abundant clones make up less than 6% of the sample. What was sequenced was whole blood. The receptors derive from an adult who was a healthcare worker with PCR-confirmed SARS-CoV-2 infection or an uninfected control (not recorded which).

V and J are TRBV7-2 and TRBJ1-1; 7 nucleotides agree with TRBD1. Germline-derived CDR1 and CDR2 are SGHTA and FQGNSA. Trimming took 4 bases from V and 5 from J; bases not matched to a gene: 4. The CDR3 totals 13 residues. DNA of the CDR3: TGTGCCAGCAGCTCTCGCAGGGGGACTGAAGCTTTCTTT. It specifies CASSSRRGTEAFF.

This clonotype was counted a few times. The chain combines TRBV10-3 with TRBJ1-1; D perhaps matches TRBD1 (5 bases). The CDR3 runs to 13 residues. The germline V and J ends were trimmed by 3 bases and 10 bases, with 15 bases remaining between them. Germline CDR1 is ENHRY and CDR2 is SYGVKD. The CDR3 reads CAISDPRTLTAFF. CDR3 DNA: TGTGCCATCAGTGATCCAAGGACACTGACAGCTTTCTTT.